Included here is one T cell receptor (beta chain) sequence, with context. Its antigen is not known. These data belong to a study of CD8 T cells in Susac syndrome. The study, taken as a whole, reports: In its TCR sequencing and HLA analysis, the study acknowledged that the number of individuals was relatively small.

Random hexamers were used to reverse transcribe 0.5 to 1 ug of RNA. An immunoSEQ multiplex PCR amplified TCR beta CDR3 over 54 Vbeta and 13 Jbeta. TCRdb called the immunoSEQ multiplex PCR reads again in MiXCR, with one record for every CDR3 protein. Of about 140,000 distinct CDR3 sequences listed, approximately 94% are singletons. This receptor was obtained from a human donor in good health. The material sequenced was CD4+ T cells from PBMCs.

DNA for the CDR3: TGTGCCAGCAGTTACTCAGCAGGGGGGAGCGGGAGTGCCTCCTACAATGAGCAGTTCTTC. This translates into CASSYSAGGSGSASYNEQFF. The chain links TRBV6-2 or TRBV6-3 to TRBJ2-1; tentative D call: TRBD2 (8 bases). V was clipped by 0 bases and J by 0 bases, with 21 bases between them. Germline values: CDR1 MNHEY, CDR2 SVGEGT. The CDR3 is 20 amino acids.